This TCR beta chain stems from a study of graft-versus-host responses after intestinal transplantation. Intraepithelial and lamina propria lymphocytes were isolated from graft specimens. Some clones are missing from TCRdb's copy, which holds only in-frame ones; the method was immunoSEQ multiplex PCR. The table lists 20,000 to 25,000 clones, around 81% of them singletons. Trimming took 1 base from V and 3 from J, leaving 7 bases between them. Germline V lookup: CDR1 MNHNS, CDR2 SASEGT. The CDR3 length is 13 residues. This sample comprised ileum tissue, obtained 12 days after intestinal transplant. This chain joins TRBV6-1 and TRBJ2-7, with a tentative D call TRBD2 (6 bases). This clonotype originated in a human patient who received an intestinal transplant, so some T cells may come from the graft donor. CDR3 nucleotide sequence: TGTGCCAGCAGTGAAGTGGGGGGCTACGAGCAGTACTTC. Amino acids: CASSEVGGYEQYF.